This entry describes one T cell receptor (beta chain). Participant age was about 18 to 95 years, and participants resided in approximately 24 US areas. These data come from a study of blood T cell repertoires in COVID-19. Looking at the study overall: Samples taken during acute and convalescent COVID-19 were collected in the United States, Italy and Spain. T cells, B-cell-depleted T cells, or PBMCs provided the cDNA or gDNA that served as material.

The CDR3 runs to 15 residues. V shed 3 bases and J 3 bases; nucleotides not matched to a gene: 8. CDR1 is LGHNA and CDR2 is YSLEER in the germline V gene. Authors' data handling: It was from reference gene primer amplification that nucleated cell counts were estimated. The protocol was immunoSEQ multiplex PCR, while the TCRdb copy is restricted to in-frame clones and leaves out a portion. That table is the source of V, J and clone size, and D and trimming were worked out from the DNA. This table holds about 220,000 clones, about 88% found once. This chain uses TRBV4-3 with TRBJ2-7, with 7 bases fitting TRBD1. This clonotype was obtained from a woman under 40 who had recovered from COVID-19. The sequencing sample was made of PBMCs or T cells enriched from blood (not recorded which). CDR3: CASSQRDSLNYEQYF. In DNA form, the CDR3 reads TGCGCCAGCAGCCAGAGGGACAGCTTAAACTACGAGCAGTACTTC.